This T cell receptor (beta chain) is from a study of PD-1 blockade in classical Hodgkin lymphoma. Broader study findings: Partial responders and progressors had significantly lower baseline TCR diversity. Initiation of nivolumab under 1 year after ASCT led to exclusion of patients. Diversity in CD4+ TCRs, unlike that measured in CD8+ TCRs, had risen significantly by C4D1.

Germline values: CDR1 SGHTA, CDR2 FQGNSA. This CDR3 has 13 residues. Trimming took 0 bases from V and 6 from J, leaving 8 bases between them. In the case of this clone: Its specificity is not known.

Noted time point: cycle 4 day 1 (C4D1), after more than 5 weeks of nivolumab. Brentuximab vedotin exposure varied, and every patient relapsed after autologous stem cell transplantation. The assay was immunoSEQ multiplex PCR, and TCRdb's table has in-frame clones only and misses some. The table has roughly 50,000 clones, about nine tenths seen once. V and J are TRBV7-2 and TRBJ2-5; D might be TRBD2 (7 bases). The clonotype originates from a human donor with classical Hodgkin lymphoma. Sequenced material: peripheral blood mononuclear cells (PBMCs), taken before the fourth cycle of nivolumab. The CDR3 spells CASSLAGGQTQYF. In DNA, the CDR3 is TGTGCCAGCAGCTTAGCCGGGGGGCAGACCCAGTACTTC.